This T cell receptor beta chain appears in the sequencing data of a study of early T cells in non-severe SARS-CoV-2 infection. The wider study: The sequenced material was bulk RNA from unsorted whole blood, and its chains were unpaired.

This clonotype was observed a few times. Its antigen remains unknown. Attached unique molecular identifiers marked individual cDNA molecules. One entry per CDR3 protein, called by TCRdb with MiXCR from the 5' RACE reads. The repertoire holds some 59,000 distinct CDR3 sequences, approximately 10% seen once, with 3.9% in the top ten. Findings and caveats of the study: Matches to VDJdb favored anti-spike CD8 responses and missed private and CD4 specificities.

This CDR3 is 18 amino acids long. V dropped 1 base and J dropped 7; count of bases not matched to a gene: 16. Germline values: CDR1 GTSNPN, CDR2 SVGIG (reference sequence). Here the sequenced sample was whole blood, taken at baseline. The TCR sequence derives from an adult who was a healthcare worker with PCR-confirmed SARS-CoV-2 infection or an uninfected control (not recorded which). The rearrangement links TRBV30 to TRBJ2-1; 10 nucleotides agree with TRBD2. The CDR3 DNA is TGTGCCTGGAGTGGAAGGACTACGAGGCTAGCGGGAGCGAATGAGCAGTTCTTC. Its translation is CAWSGRTTRLAGANEQFF.